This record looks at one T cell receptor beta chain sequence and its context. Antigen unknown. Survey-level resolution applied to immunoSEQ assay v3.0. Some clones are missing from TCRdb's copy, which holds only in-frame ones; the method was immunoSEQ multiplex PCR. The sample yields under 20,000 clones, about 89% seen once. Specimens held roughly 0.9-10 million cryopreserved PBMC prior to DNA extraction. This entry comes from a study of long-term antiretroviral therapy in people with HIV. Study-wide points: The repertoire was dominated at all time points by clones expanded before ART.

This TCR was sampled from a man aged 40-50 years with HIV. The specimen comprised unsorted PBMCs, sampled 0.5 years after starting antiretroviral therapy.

The chain's CDR3 is CASSISATYEQYF. Written as DNA, the CDR3 is TGTGCCAGTAGTATATCGGCAACCTACGAGCAGTACTTC. V is TRBV19 and J is TRBJ2-7; the D is unclear. V gave up 2 bases and J gave up 2 bases, with 7 bases separating them. CDR3 length: 13 amino acids. Germline CDR1 and CDR2: LNHDA and SQIVND (reference sequence).